The 26 T cell receptor beta chains below come from one sample, sequenced in a study of regulatory T cells in long-lasting Graves disease. Libraries of TCR beta came from iRepertoire HTBI primers plus Arm-PCR of CDR3 regions. TCRdb ran MiXCR on the multiplex PCR reads and lists one entry per CDR3 protein. The repertoire holds over 450,000 distinct CDR3 sequences, with approximately 21% as singletons. Time point specified: persistent/refractory GD, antithyroid drugs over 5 years with positive TRAb. Scientists built the TCR library using RNA that was extracted from PBMCs. The sequencing here drew on peripheral blood mononuclear cells (PBMCs), taken when the disease was refractory, from a patient treated with antithyroid drugs. All receptors come from a female donor with Graves disease.

In this sample, this clonotype turned up many times. This rearrangement joins TRBV12-3 or TRBV12-4 to TRBJ1-2; unclear D gene. Trimming cost V 5 bases and J 2 bases, with 6 bases left between them. The CDR3 length is 12 residues. The CDR3 DNA is TGTGCCAGCAGTAACGTAAACTATGGCTACACCTTC. Translated, it gives CASSNVNYGYTF.

About this clonotype itself: A read error may be the cause here, since a much bigger clone is one base away. V usage is TRBV28 and J usage is TRBJ1-1; tentatively, D is TRBD1 (6 bases). Germline CDR1 reads MDHEN; CDR2 reads SYDVKM. The CDR3 extends over 11 amino acids. Trimming removed 7 bases from V and 11 bases from J, with 14 bases in between. The CDR3 DNA sequence: TGTGCCAGCACTAGGGGGGGTACGGCTTTCTTT. Translated, it gives CASTRGGTAFF. The full variable domain, in which reference TRBV28 and TRBJ1-1 provide the parts outside the CDR3, is DVKVTQSSRYLVKRTGEKVFLECVQDMDHENMFWYRQDPGLGLRLIYFSYDVKMKEKGDIPEGYSVSREKKERFSLILESASTNQTSMYLCASTRGGTAFFGQGTRLTVV.

The chain links TRBV19 to TRBJ2-2; 7 bases line up with TRBD1. Unmatched junction bases numbered 4, after V lost 3 bases and J lost 6 bases. This CDR3 has 14 residues. Per germline, CDR1 LNHDA and CDR2 SQIVND (reference sequence). The CDR3: CASSIDRAPGELFF. The CDR3 nucleotides read TGTGCCAGTAGTATCGACAGGGCGCCCGGGGAGCTGTTTTTT. The entire variable domain, with the rest obtained from reference TRBV19 and TRBJ2-2, is as follows: DGGITQSPKYLFRKEGQNVTLSCEQNLNHDAMYWYRQDPGQGLRLIYYSQIVNDFQKGDIAEGYSVSREKKESFPLTVTSAQKNPTAFYLCASSIDRAPGELFFGEGSRLTVL.

This clonotype was counted many times. The rearrangement links TRBV6-5 to TRBJ1-2; D perhaps matches TRBD1 (5 bases). V was clipped by 0 bases and J by 6 bases, with 14 bases between them. The CDR3 runs 15 residues. The germline V gene has CDR1 MNHEY and CDR2 SVGAGI. Written as DNA, the CDR3 is TGTGCCAGCAGTTACTCCCCGGGGCAGAGGAATGGCTACACCTTC. Its translation is CASSYSPGQRNGYTF.

There are a few counts of this clonotype. The chain has TRBV20-1 and TRBJ2-1; 8 bases fit TRBD2. CDR1 and CDR2 from the germline V gene are DFQATT and SNEGSKA (reference sequence). Germline trimming cut 1 base from V and 8 bases from J; bases unmatched to any gene: 10. CDR3 size: 15 residues. The CDR3 reads CSARVHLGLGDEQFF. CDR3 DNA: TGCAGTGCTAGAGTTCATTTGGGACTAGGGGATGAGCAGTTCTTC.

The V gene is TRBV27, the J gene TRBJ1-1, with TRBD1 as a possible D gene (5 bases). Per germline, CDR1 MNHEY and CDR2 SMNVEV (reference sequence). V was trimmed by 5 bases and J by 7 bases, leaving 17 bases between them. The CDR3 consists of 14 residues. This chain's CDR3 is CASSPGTALGEAFF. DNA of the CDR3: TGTGCCAGCAGTCCGGGGACGGCACTTGGTGAAGCTTTCTTT.

The rearrangement uses TRBV19 and TRBJ1-1; maybe TRBD1 (6 bases). Germline V gives CDR1 LNHDA, CDR2 SQIVND (reference sequence). The V gene lost 1 base and the J gene lost 4 bases, with 10 bases spanning the gap. The CDR3 is 14 amino acids. CDR3 coding DNA: TGTGCCAGTAGTATAGGATCGGGGGCCACTGAAGCTTTCTTT. Protein: CASSIGSGATEAFF.

The CDR3 DNA reads TGTGCCAGCACCAATTCGCCGGAGACCCAGTACTTC. This codes for CASTNSPETQYF. The chain links TRBV5-6 to TRBJ2-5; D uncertain. The V end was cut by 6 bases, the J end by 5 bases, with 11 bases between. Germline V gives CDR1 SGHDT, CDR2 YYEEEE. The CDR3 extends over 12 amino acids. The full variable domain, in which reference TRBV5-6 and TRBJ2-5 provide the parts outside the CDR3, is DAGVTQSPTHLIKTRGQQVTLRCSPKSGHDTVSWYQQALGQGPQFIFQYYEEEERQRGNFPDRFSGHQFPNYSSELNVNALLLGDSALYLCASTNSPETQYFGPGTRLLVL.

There are many counts of this clonotype. This chain connects TRBV6-9 to TRBJ1-2; a weak D match, TRBD1 (6 bases). Germline CDR1 and CDR2: MNHGY and SVAAGI. The CDR3 has 17 amino acids. The V and J ends lost 3 bases and 6 bases respectively, with 23 bases between them. The CDR3 DNA reads TGTGCCAGCAGTTACTTAATCGGTCAGGGGAACTCGGATGGCTACACCTTC. It is translated as CASSYLIGQGNSDGYTF.

The chain employs TRBV18 and TRBJ2-7; 7 bases are a match to TRBD2. Germline V CDR1 and CDR2: KGHSH, LQKENI. Trimming took 6 bases from V and 7 from J; bases not matched to a gene: 6. There are 12 residues in the CDR3. The CDR3 region is CASSRTSQEQYF. For the CDR3, the DNA is TGTGCCAGCTCCAGGACTAGTCAGGAGCAGTACTTC.

This clonotype was detected only once. This sequence is one base from a far larger clone and is likely a read error. CDR3 DNA: TGTGCCAGCAGCCCAGAGAACCATGGCTACACCTTC. It codes for CASSPENHGYTF. V usage is TRBV6-5 and J usage is TRBJ1-2; D remains ambiguous. CDR3 size: 12 residues. CDR1 is MNHEY, CDR2 SVGAGI, per germline. V lost 6 bases and J lost 6, with 11 bases in between.

The table lists this clonotype with many counts. This chain links TRBV6-5 with TRBJ2-7; 7 bases align to TRBD1. The CDR3 extends over 15 amino acids. Looked up from germline, CDR1 is MNHEY and CDR2 is SVGAGI. With 3 bases clipped from V and 6 bases from J, the junction kept 11 bases outside the gene matches. The CDR3 spells CASSYSQGEMGEQYF. The CDR3 DNA sequence: TGTGCCAGCAGTTATAGCCAGGGGGAGATGGGCGAGCAGTACTTC.

This clonotype was detected ten times or more. This sequence joins TRBV12-3 or TRBV12-4 and TRBJ1-5; no clear D gene. V shed 5 bases and J shed 3 bases, with 11 bases lying between them. This CDR3 comprises 14 residues. Here the CDR3 DNA reads TGTGCCAGCAGTCCGGACGGCCTCAATCAGCCCCAGCATTTT. Translation gives CASSPDGLNQPQHF.

In its sample, this clonotype was seen many times. The V gene is TRBV6-1, the J gene TRBJ1-5; the match to TRBD1 covers 8 bases. Germline CDR1 is MNHNS and CDR2 is SASEGT. The CDR3 has 15 residues. The V segment lost 7 bases and the J segment 0 bases; nucleotides outside the gene matches: 5. CDR3 in amino acids: CASTQGANSNQPQHF. In DNA form, the CDR3 reads TGTGCCAGCACCCAGGGGGCCAATAGCAATCAGCCCCAGCATTTT.

As regards this clonotype: A junction boundary mismatches the germline segment, possibly from a read error. The J gene is TRBJ2-5, the V gene TRBV7-9; D may be TRBD1 or TRBD2 (5 bases each). CDR3 size: 12 residues. The V gene's germline CDR1 is SEHNR and CDR2 FQNEAQ (reference sequence). DNA of the CDR3: TGTGCCAGCAGCTTGGGTCGGGACCCCCACGACTTC. This gives the protein CASSLGRDPHDF. The full variable domain, rest sourced from reference TRBV7-9 and TRBJ2-5, is DTGVSQNPRHKITKRGQNVTFRCDPISEHNRLYWYRQTLGQGPEFLTYFQNEAQLEKSRLLSDRFSAERPKGSFSTLEIQRTEQGDSAMYLCASSLGRDPHDFGPGTRLLVL.

In its sample, this clonotype was seen a few times. This CDR3 is CASSQLAAVEAFF. In DNA form, the CDR3 reads TGTGCCAGCAGCCAACTGGCGGCAGTTGAAGCTTTCTTT. The chain is built from TRBV3-1 and TRBJ1-1, with no clear D. CDR3 length: 13 amino acids. Trimming took 2 bases from V and 7 from J, leaving 11 bases between them. Germline loops: CDR1 LGHDT, CDR2 YNNKEL (reference sequence).

In its sample, this clonotype was seen a few times. The V call is TRBV19, the J call TRBJ1-3, with D hard to call. Germline V CDR1 and CDR2: LNHDA, SQIVND (reference sequence). This CDR3 is 15 amino acids long. Trimming took 6 bases from V and 0 from J, leaving 12 bases between them. The CDR3 DNA reads TGTGCCAGTAGGGGAGTCGTGAACTCTGGAAACACCATATATTTT. Translating it yields CASRGVVNSGNTIYF.

For this clonotype: Possible read error: a much larger clone is one base away. The genes are TRBV28 and TRBJ1-1; 11 bases line up with TRBD1. J lost 7 bases, V lost 6 bases, and 13 bases had no gene match. Germline lookup yields CDR1 MDHEN and CDR2 SYDVKM. This CDR3 is 16 amino acids long. Here the CDR3 DNA reads TGTGCCAGCAGCACCGGACAGGGGGCCTTCCACATTGAAGCTTTCTTT. This translates into CASSTGQGAFHIEAFF.

A single count supports this clonotype. A read error is possible here, since a much larger clone lies one base away. The chain joins TRBV6-5 to TRBJ2-7; D gene ambiguous. Germline CDR1 reads MNHEY; CDR2 reads SVGAGI. The length of the CDR3 is 12 residues. V was clipped by 6 bases and J by 7 bases, with 13 bases between them. The CDR3 spells CASRSPSWEQYV. The CDR3, as DNA: TGTGCCAGCAGATCCCCGAGTTGGGAGCAGTACGTC.

This clonotype was counted at least ten times. This chain connects TRBV11-2 to TRBJ2-7; 7 bases are shared with TRBD1. J was trimmed by 3 bases and V by 8 bases; bases with no gene match: 10. The germline V gene has CDR1 SGHAT and CDR2 FQNNGV. The CDR3 totals 14 residues. The CDR3 reads CASATGTARYEQYF. CDR3 coding DNA: TGTGCCAGCGCTACCGGGACAGCGCGCTACGAGCAGTACTTC.

The chain carries TRBV2 and TRBJ1-3; 8 positions match TRBD1. Germline lookup yields CDR1 SNHLY and CDR2 FYNNEI. After removal of 8 bases from V and 4 bases from J, the junction contained 4 bases not matched to a gene. CDR3 length: 13 residues. CDR3 protein: CASSRGLGNTIYF. In nucleotides, the CDR3 is TGTGCCAGCTCCAGGGGGCTCGGAAACACCATATATTTT.

Concerning this clonotype: The CDR3 end shows no conserved phenylalanine or tryptophan, and so a read error is likely. V and J are TRBV19 and TRBJ1-1; 9 bases fit TRBD1. With 4 bases clipped from V and 4 bases from J, the junction kept 1 base outside the gene matches. CDR1 is LNHDA and CDR2 is SQIVND in the germline V gene (reference sequence). The CDR3 contains 13 residues. The CDR3 region is CASSTDRGTEAFL. Written as DNA, the CDR3 is TGTGCCAGTAGTACGGACAGGGGCACTGAAGCTTTCCTT.

This clonotype was seen more than once but under ten times. V and J are TRBV5-1 and TRBJ2-7; 7 bases map to TRBD1. The CDR3 has 14 amino acids. From germline, CDR1 is SGHRS and CDR2 YFSETQ. With 0 bases clipped from V and 6 bases from J, the junction kept 6 bases outside the gene matches. The CDR3 sequence is CASSLALTGLEQYF. For the CDR3, the DNA is TGCGCCAGCAGCTTGGCCTTGACAGGGCTCGAGCAGTACTTC.

This clonotype has only a few counts. Here the CDR3 DNA reads TGTGCCATCAACCGACAGGGGGTGGACACCGGGGAGCTGTTTTTT. Its protein product is CAINRQGVDTGELFF. The chain recombines TRBV10-3 with TRBJ2-2, with 9 bases fitting TRBD1. The CDR3 sequence is 15 residues long. CDR1 and CDR2 (germline): ENHRY, SYGVKD. J gave up 3 bases and V 7 bases, and 6 bases lay outside the gene matches.

The rearrangement links TRBV4-1 to TRBJ2-7; D remains unclear. The CDR3 is 15 amino acids. V was pared by 0 bases and J by 2 bases, with 11 bases between. The germline V gene has CDR1 MGHRA and CDR2 YSYEKL. CDR3 coding DNA: TGCGCCAGCAGCCAAGATGAAGCTAGGACCTACGAGCAGTACTTC. This gives the protein CASSQDEARTYEQYF.

In this sample, this clonotype turned up many times. This rearrangement joins TRBV11-2 to TRBJ2-5, with TRBD2 identical over 9 bases. Germline CDR1 SGHAT, CDR2 FQNNGV. Losses at the gene ends were 3 bases for V and 4 bases for J; bases not matched to a gene: 6. CDR3 length: 15 residues. CDR3 DNA: TGTGCCAGCAGCTTCTCCGCGGGGGGGAGAGAGACCCAGTACTTC. This encodes CASSFSAGGRETQYF.